This TCR beta chain came from a study of T cell repertoires in cytomegalovirus infection. About the research overall: Both CMV infection and a matching HLA type were indicated by public TCR beta signatures.

This clonotype was recorded a few times. TCRdb itself ran the reads through MiXCR, one entry per CDR3 protein. The sample has about 530,000 distinct CDR3 sequences, approximately 25% seen once. V lost 5 bases to trimming and J lost 2 bases, with 20 bases between them. Germline V CDR1 and CDR2: DFQATT, SNEGSKA (reference sequence). This CDR3 contains 16 residues. Source material: PBMCs. The TCR was taken from a human donor in good health (CMV status not recorded). Some clones in this sample may be carry-over from other donors' samples. This chain uses TRBV20-1 with TRBJ2-3; D ambiguous. The CDR3 is CSAFLRVSGFTDTQYF. The CDR3 DNA reads as TGCAGTGCTTTTCTCCGGGTCTCCGGTTTCACAGATACGCAGTATTTT.